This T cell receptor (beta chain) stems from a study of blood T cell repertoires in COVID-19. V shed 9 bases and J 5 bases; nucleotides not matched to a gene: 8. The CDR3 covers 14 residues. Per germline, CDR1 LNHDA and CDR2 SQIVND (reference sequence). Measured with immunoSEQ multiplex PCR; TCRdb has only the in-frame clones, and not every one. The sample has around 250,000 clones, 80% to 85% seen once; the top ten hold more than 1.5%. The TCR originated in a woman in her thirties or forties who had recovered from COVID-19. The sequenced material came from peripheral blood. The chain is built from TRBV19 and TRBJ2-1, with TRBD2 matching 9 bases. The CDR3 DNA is TGTGCCAGCCGAACTAGCGGGTGGGACAATGAGCAGTTCTTC. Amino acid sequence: CASRTSGWDNEQFF. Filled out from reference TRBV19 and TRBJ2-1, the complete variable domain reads DGGITQSPKYLFRKEGQNVTLSCEQNLNHDAMYWYRQDPGQGLRLIYYSQIVNDFQKGDIAEGYSVSREKKESFPLTVTSAQKNPTAFYLCASRTSGWDNEQFFGPGTRLTVL.